This is a list of T cell receptor beta chains from one sample in a study of T-cell memory formation after mild COVID-19. TCRdb reprocessed the 5' RACE reads via MiXCR and lists one record per CDR3 protein. The sample lists about 560,000 distinct CDR3 sequences; 15% to 20% were seen once. Sequencing was done on a sample of PBMCs or a T cell subset sorted from them (not recorded which). The receptors derive from an adult woman who had mild COVID-19 (a few samples of this study predate the infection). Cell type and time point are not known. The CDR3 runs from the conserved cysteine through the conserved F or W.

j_gene | v_gene | CDR3aa
TRBJ2-1 | TRBV12-3/TRBV12-4 | CASSETSGRAFYNEQFF
TRBJ2-3 | TRBV9 | CASSPALTSGGAYDTQYF
TRBJ1-4 | TRBV20-1 | CSARSVNEKLFF
TRBJ2-2 | TRBV12-3/TRBV12-4 | CASSLGSGRGANTGELFF
TRBJ2-1 | TRBV6-2/TRBV6-3 | CASSWGGVGDNEQFF
TRBJ1-3 | TRBV12-3/TRBV12-4 | CASSQDRGSGNTIYF
TRBJ1-6 | TRBV28 | CASTLRGRGSPLHF
TRBJ2-3 | TRBV29-1 | CSAISHPRRARTDTQYF
TRBJ1-1 | TRBV7-9 | CASSLDQGVVTEAFF
TRBJ2-1 | TRBV6-2/TRBV6-3 | CASSSEWGGYNEQFF
TRBJ2-7 | TRBV30 | CAWTIGTGKSYEQYF
TRBJ2-1 | TRBV4-1 | CASSQRNGRAAYNEQFF
TRBJ2-2 | TRBV29-1 | CSVVTSGRANTGELFF
TRBJ1-1 | TRBV11-2 | CASSLGQGLETEAFF
TRBJ2-3 | TRBV18 | CASSPRARDTQYF
TRBJ2-3 | TRBV6-5 | CASSAGTGDTDTQYF
TRBJ2-7 | TRBV6-5 | CASSYAGGGVYEQYF
TRBJ2-7 | TRBV28 | CASSLGAGGIYEQYF
TRBJ2-7 | TRBV5-1 | CASSPLQGRDYEQYF
TRBJ2-7 | TRBV7-8 | CASSRMEEQYF
TRBJ2-1 | TRBV7-3 | CASSLTSGRSNEQFF
TRBJ2-1 | TRBV7-3 | CASSLGAAASYNEQFF
TRBJ2-7 | TRBV5-5 | CASSLDGYTYEQYF